The 6 T cell receptor beta chains below all came from one sample that was sequenced in a study of cytomegalovirus exposure and HLA in healthy donors. PCR amplification relied on 60 Vbeta primers (plus 13 Jbeta primers). Assay used: immunoSEQ multiplex PCR; TCRdb lists only in-frame clones, some missing. This table has about 180,000 clones, about 79% appearing once. The source material was PBMCs. These receptors all stem from a girl aged 2-10 years in good health and CMV-seropositive.

This clone was counted only a few times. The chain employs TRBV5-1 and TRBJ1-1; 7 nucleotides line up with TRBD1. Trimming removed 3 bases from V and 0 bases from J; junction bases left unmatched: 8. CDR1 is SGHRS and CDR2 is YFSETQ in the germline V gene. The CDR3 has 16 amino acids. CDR3 sequence (DNA): TGCGCCAGCAGCTCCCAGGGGGGAAAGATGAACACTGAAGCTTTCTTT. This encodes CASSSQGGKMNTEAFF.

This chain connects TRBV29-1 to TRBJ1-2; 8 nucleotides line up with TRBD1. V shed 5 bases and J 4 bases; nucleotides not matched to a gene: 9. This CDR3 spans 14 amino acids. The V gene's germline CDR1 is SQVTM and CDR2 ANQGSEA. CDR3 nucleotides: TGCAGCGTTTATACCGGACAGGGCGGCTATGGCTACACCTTC. Residues: CSVYTGQGGYGYTF.

This clone was observed a few times. This rearrangement joins TRBV5-6 to TRBJ2-3; D might be TRBD1 (5 bases). With 3 bases removed from V and 9 bases from J, the gap between germline ends came to 11 bases. CDR1 and CDR2 (germline): SGHDT, YYEEEE. This CDR3 has 12 residues. The CDR3 DNA reads as TGTGCCAGCAGCTCCAGGGTGGGGACGCAGTATTTT. Translating gives CASSSRVGTQYF.

This clone was counted a few times. The chain uses TRBV7-6 and TRBJ1-3; D not resolved. The CDR3 extends over 17 amino acids. Trimming removed 0 bases from V and 0 bases from J, with 12 bases in between. Germline V CDR1 and CDR2: SGHVS, FNYEAQ. Here the CDR3 DNA reads TGTGCCAGCAGCTTAGCCAGGACTAGTGACTCTGGAAACACCATATATTTT. Translating it yields CASSLARTSDSGNTIYF.

The chain employs TRBV5-1 and TRBJ2-7, with a weak D call TRBD2 (6 bases). The V and J ends lost 6 bases and 0 bases respectively, with 13 bases between them. Germline CDR1 reads SGHRS; CDR2 reads YFSETQ. The CDR3 sequence is 14 residues long. Here the CDR3 reads CASNPGTFSYEQYF. The DNA of the CDR3 is TGCGCCAGCAACCCCGGGACTTTCTCCTACGAGCAGTACTTC. The full variable domain, with the rest looked up from reference TRBV5-1 and TRBJ2-7, is KAGVTQTPRYLIKTRGQQVTLSCSPISGHRSVSWYQQTPGQGLQFLFEYFSETQRNKGNFPGRFSGRQFSNSRSEMNVSTLELGDSALYLCASNPGTFSYEQYFGPGTRLTVT.

This clone was seen a single time. The chain is built from TRBV28 and TRBJ2-7; 7 bases are shared with TRBD1. The CDR3 consists of 12 residues. V lost 7 bases, J lost 0 bases, and 0 bases stayed unmatched. From germline, CDR1 is MDHEN and CDR2 SYDVKM. CDR3 nucleotides: TGTGCCAGCAACAGGGGCTCCTACGAGCAGTACTTC. It is translated as CASNRGSYEQYF. The whole variable domain, filled in from reference TRBV28 and TRBJ2-7, reads DVKVTQSSRYLVKRTGEKVFLECVQDMDHENMFWYRQDPGLGLRLIYFSYDVKMKEKGDIPEGYSVSREKKERFSLILESASTNQTSMYLCASNRGSYEQYFGPGTRLTVT.